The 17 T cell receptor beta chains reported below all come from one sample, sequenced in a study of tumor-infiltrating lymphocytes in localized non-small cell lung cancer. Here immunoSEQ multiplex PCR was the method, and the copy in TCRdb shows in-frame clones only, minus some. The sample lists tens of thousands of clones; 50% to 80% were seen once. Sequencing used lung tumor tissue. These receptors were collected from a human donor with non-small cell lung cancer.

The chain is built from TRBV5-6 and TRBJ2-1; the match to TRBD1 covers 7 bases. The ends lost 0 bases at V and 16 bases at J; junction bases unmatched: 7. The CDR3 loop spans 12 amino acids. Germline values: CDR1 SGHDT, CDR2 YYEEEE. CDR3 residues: CASSLGDSEDFF. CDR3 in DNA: TGTGCCAGCAGCTTGGGGGACAGCGAGGATTTCTTC.

The CDR3 DNA sequence: TGTGCCAGCAGTAACGGGGACAGGGCCTACGAGCAGTACTTC. Residues: CASSNGDRAYEQYF. The chain carries TRBV25-1 and TRBJ2-7, with 9 bases fitting TRBD1. The germline CDR1 and CDR2 sequences are MGHDK and SYGVNS. The CDR3 sequence is 14 residues long. With V trimmed by 5 bases and J by 2 bases, 4 bases remained unmatched.

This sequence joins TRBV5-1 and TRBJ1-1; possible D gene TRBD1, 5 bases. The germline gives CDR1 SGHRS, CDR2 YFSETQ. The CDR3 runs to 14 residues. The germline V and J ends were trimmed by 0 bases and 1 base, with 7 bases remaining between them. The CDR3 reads CASSLARGNTEAFF. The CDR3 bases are TGCGCCAGCAGCTTGGCGAGGGGGAACACTGAAGCTTTCTTT.

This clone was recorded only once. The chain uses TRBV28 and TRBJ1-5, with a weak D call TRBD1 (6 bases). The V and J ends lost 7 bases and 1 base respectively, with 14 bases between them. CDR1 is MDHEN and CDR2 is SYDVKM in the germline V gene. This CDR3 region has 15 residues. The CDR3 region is CASTPVGGSNQPQHF. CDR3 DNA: TGTGCCAGCACTCCGGTCGGGGGCAGCAATCAGCCCCAGCATTTT.

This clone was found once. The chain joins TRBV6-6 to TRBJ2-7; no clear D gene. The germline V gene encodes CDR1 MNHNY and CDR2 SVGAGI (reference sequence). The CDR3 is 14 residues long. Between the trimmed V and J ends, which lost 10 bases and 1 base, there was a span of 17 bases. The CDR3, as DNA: TGTGCCACCCACCGGCCAGGAATATCCTACGAGCAGTACTTC. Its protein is CATHRPGISYEQYF.

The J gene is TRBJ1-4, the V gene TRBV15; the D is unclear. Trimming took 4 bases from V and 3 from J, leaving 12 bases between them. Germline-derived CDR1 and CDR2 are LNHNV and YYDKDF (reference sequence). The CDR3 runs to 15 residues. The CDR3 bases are TGTGCCACCAGCATCTCGTGGTCCCCTAATGAAAAACTGTTTTTT. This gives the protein CATSISWSPNEKLFF.

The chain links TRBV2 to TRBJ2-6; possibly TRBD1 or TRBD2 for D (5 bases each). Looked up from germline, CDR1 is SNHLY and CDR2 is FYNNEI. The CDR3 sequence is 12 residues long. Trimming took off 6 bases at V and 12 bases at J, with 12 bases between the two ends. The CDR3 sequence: CASRGTAPVLTF. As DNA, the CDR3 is TGTGCCAGCAGGGGGACGGCCCCCGTCCTGACTTTC.

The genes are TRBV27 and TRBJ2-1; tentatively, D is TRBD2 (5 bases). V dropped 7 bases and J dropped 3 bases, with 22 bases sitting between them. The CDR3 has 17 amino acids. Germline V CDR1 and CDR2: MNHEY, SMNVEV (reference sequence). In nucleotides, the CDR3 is TGTGCCAGCACCCTCAGATATGGACTCGAGGTCTACAATGAGCAGTTCTTC. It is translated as CASTLRYGLEVYNEQFF.

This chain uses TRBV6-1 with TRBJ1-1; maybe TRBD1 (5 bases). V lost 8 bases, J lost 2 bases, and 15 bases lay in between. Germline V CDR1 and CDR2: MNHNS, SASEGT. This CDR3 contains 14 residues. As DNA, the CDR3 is TGTGCCAGCGGGGGGAGGGGTTATAACACTGAAGCTTTCTTT. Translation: CASGGRGYNTEAFF.

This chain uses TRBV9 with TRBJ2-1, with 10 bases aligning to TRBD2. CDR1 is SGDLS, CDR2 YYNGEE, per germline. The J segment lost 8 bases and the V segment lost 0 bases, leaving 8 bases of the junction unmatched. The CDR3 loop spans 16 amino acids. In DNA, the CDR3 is TGTGCCAGCAGCGTAGAGTGGGCTAGCGGGAGCTATGAGCAGTTCTTC. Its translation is CASSVEWASGSYEQFF.

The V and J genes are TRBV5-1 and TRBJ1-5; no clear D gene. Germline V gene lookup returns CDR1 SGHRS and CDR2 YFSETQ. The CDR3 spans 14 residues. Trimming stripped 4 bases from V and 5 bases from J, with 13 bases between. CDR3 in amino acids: CASSPGSDYQPQHF. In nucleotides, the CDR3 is TGCGCCAGCAGCCCCGGGTCGGATTATCAGCCCCAGCATTTT.

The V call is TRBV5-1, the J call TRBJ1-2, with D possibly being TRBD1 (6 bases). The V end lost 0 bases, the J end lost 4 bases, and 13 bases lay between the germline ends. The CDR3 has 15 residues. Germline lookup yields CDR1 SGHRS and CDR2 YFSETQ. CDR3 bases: TGCGCCAGCAGCTTGGGGGGGGGCGCGAGCTATGGCTACACCTTC. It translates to CASSLGGGASYGYTF. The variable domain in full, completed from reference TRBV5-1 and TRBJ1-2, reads KAGVTQTPRYLIKTRGQQVTLSCSPISGHRSVSWYQQTPGQGLQFLFEYFSETQRNKGNFPGRFSGRQFSNSRSEMNVSTLELGDSALYLCASSLGGGASYGYTFGSGTRLTVV.

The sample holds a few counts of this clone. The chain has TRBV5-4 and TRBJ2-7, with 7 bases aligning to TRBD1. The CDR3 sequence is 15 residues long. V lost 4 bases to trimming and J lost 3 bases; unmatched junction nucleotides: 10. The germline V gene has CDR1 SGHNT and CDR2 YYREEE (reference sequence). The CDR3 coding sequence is TGTGCCAGCAGCCCCCCTGGGACAGAAAACTACGAGCAGTACTTC. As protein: CASSPPGTENYEQYF.

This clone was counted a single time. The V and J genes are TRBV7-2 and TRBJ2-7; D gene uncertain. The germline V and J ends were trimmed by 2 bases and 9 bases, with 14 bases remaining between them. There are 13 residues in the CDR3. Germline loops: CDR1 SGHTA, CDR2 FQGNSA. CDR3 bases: TGTGCCAGCAGCTTAATCCCAAGAGCCGGGCAGTACTTC. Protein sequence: CASSLIPRAGQYF.

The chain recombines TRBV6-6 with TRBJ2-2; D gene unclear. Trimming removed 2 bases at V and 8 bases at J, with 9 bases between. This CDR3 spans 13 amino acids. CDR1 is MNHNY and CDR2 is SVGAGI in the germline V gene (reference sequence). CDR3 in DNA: TGTGCCAGCAGTTACCTCAGCAGGGGGGAGCTGTTTTTT. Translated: CASSYLSRGELFF.

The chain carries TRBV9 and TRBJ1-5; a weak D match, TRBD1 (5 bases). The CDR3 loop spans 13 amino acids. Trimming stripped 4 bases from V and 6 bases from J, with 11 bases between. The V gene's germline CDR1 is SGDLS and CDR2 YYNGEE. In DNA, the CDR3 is TGTGCCAGCAGCTCCGGGGGGGTTCAGCCCCAGCATTTT. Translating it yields CASSSGGVQPQHF.

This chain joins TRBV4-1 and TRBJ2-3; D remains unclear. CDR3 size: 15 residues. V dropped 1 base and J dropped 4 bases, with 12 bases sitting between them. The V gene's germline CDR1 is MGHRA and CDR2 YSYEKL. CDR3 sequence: CASSQVGEAADTQYF. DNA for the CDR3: TGCGCCAGCAGCCAAGTTGGCGAGGCCGCAGATACGCAGTATTTT.